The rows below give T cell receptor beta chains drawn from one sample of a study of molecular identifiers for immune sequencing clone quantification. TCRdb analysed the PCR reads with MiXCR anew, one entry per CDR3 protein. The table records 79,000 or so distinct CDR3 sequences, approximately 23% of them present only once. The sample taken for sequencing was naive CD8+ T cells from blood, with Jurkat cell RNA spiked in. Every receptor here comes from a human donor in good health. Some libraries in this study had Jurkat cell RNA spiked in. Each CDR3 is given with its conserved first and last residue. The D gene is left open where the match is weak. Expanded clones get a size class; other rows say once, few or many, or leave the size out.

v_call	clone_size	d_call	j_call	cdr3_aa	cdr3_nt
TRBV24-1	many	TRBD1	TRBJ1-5	CATSDLQGAGGKLRSNQPQHF	TGTGCCACCAGTGATTTGCAAGGGGCAGGGGGCAAATTGAGGAGCAATCAGCCCCAGCATTTT
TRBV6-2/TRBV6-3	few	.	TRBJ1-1	CASSFFGGLNTEAFF	TGTGCCAGCAGTTTCTTCGGGGGTTTGAACACTGAAGCTTTCTTT
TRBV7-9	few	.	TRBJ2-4	CASSFLTGTKNIQYF	TGTGCCAGCAGCTTCCTTACAGGGACCAAAAACATTCAGTACTTC
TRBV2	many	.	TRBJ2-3	CARTGAGADTQYF	TGTGCCAGGACGGGGGCCGGCGCAGATACGCAGTATTTT
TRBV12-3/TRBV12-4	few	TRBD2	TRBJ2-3	CASSSGTSGATTDTQYF	TGTGCCAGCAGTAGCGGGACTAGCGGGGCCACCACAGATACGCAGTATTTT
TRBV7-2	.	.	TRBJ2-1	CASSLAPHNEQFF	TGTGCCAGCAGCTTAGCTCCGCACAATGAGCAGTTCTTC
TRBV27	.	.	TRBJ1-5	CAGKRTVLDQPQHF	TGCGCCGGCAAAAGAACAGTACTCGATCAGCCCCAGCATTTT
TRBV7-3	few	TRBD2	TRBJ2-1	CASSPTGLAGGFKNEQFF	TGTGCCAGCAGCCCGACGGGACTAGCGGGAGGGTTTAAAAATGAGCAGTTCTTC
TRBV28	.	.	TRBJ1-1	CASSPGNTEAFF	TGTGCCAGCAGTCCAGGGAACACTGAAGCTTTCTTT
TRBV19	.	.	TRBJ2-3	CASSITPRQVRDTQYF	TGTGCCAGTAGTATAACCCCCCGACAGGTCCGGGATACGCAGTATTTT
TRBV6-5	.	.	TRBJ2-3	CASSYFDTDTQYF	TGTGCCAGCAGTTACTTCGACACAGATACGCAGTATTTT
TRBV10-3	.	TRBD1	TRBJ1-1	CATLLQGASTEAFF	TGTGCCACCCTACTACAGGGGGCGAGCACTGAAGCTTTCTTT
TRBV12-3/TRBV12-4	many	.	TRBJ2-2	CASDSSNTGELFF	TGTGCCAGCGACAGTTCGAACACCGGGGAGCTGTTTTTT
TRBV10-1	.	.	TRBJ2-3	CASSEWETGTDTQYF	TGCGCCAGCAGTGAGTGGGAGACAGGCACAGATACGCAGTATTTT
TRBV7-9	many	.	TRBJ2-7	CASTPHGSRPYEQYF	TGTGCCAGCACCCCTCACGGGAGTAGACCCTACGAGCAGTACTTC
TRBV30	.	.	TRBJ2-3	CAWSAGTSTDTRYF	TGTGCCTGGAGTGCCGGGACTTCCACAGATACGCGGTATTTT
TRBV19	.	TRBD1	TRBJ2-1	CASSSADRGRYEQFF	TGTGCCAGTAGTTCTGCGGACAGGGGGCGATATGAGCAGTTCTTC
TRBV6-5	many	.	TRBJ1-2	CASSYGGGPQGYGYTF	TGTGCCAGCAGTTACGGGGGAGGGCCGCAAGGCTATGGCTACACCTTC
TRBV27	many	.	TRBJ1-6	CASSLAHNSPLHF	TGTGCCAGCAGTTTAGCCCATAATTCACCCCTCCACTTT
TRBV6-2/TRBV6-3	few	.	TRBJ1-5	CASSWGYNQPQHF	TGTGCCAGCAGTTGGGGATACAATCAGCCCCAGCATTTT
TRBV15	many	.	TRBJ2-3	CATSRESWDTQYF	TGTGCCACCAGCAGGGAGAGTTGGGATACGCAGTATTTT
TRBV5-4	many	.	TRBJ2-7	CASSPNRAPGYEQYF	TGTGCCAGCAGCCCGAACCGTGCCCCCGGGTACGAGCAGTACTTC
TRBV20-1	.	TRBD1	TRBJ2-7	CSASNREGAGAEQYF	TGCAGTGCTAGTAACCGTGAGGGGGCAGGGGCCGAGCAGTACTTC
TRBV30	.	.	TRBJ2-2	CAWTYPGRITKNTGELFF	TGTGCCTGGACTTATCCGGGACGAATAACCAAGAACACCGGGGAGCTGTTTTTT